A single sample gave rise to the 25 T cell receptor beta chains below, sequenced in a study of cytomegalovirus exposure and HLA in healthy donors. Some clones are missing from TCRdb's copy, which holds only in-frame ones; the method was immunoSEQ multiplex PCR. The sample has 120,000 to 150,000 clones; less than 90% are singletons. Specimen: PBMCs. The receptors were gathered from a woman aged 18 to 35 in good health and CMV-seropositive.

The chain links TRBV4-1 to TRBJ2-7; the match to TRBD1 covers 7 bases. Germline V gene lookup returns CDR1 MGHRA and CDR2 YSYEKL. There are 13 residues in the CDR3. V lost 2 bases, J lost 2 bases, and 0 bases stayed unmatched. The CDR3 DNA is TGCGCCAGCAGCCAACAGGGGGCCTACGAGCAGTACTTC. This codes for CASSQQGAYEQYF.

The chain combines TRBV5-6 with TRBJ2-7; the match to TRBD2 covers 9 bases. The CDR3 consists of 16 residues. CDR1 and CDR2 (germline): SGHDT, YYEEEE. The junction had 12 bases not matched to a gene; V was cut back by 4 bases and J by 4 bases. CDR3 protein: CASSGGASGTVYEQYF. The CDR3 DNA follows: TGTGCCAGCAGCGGGGGGGCTAGCGGGACCGTGTACGAGCAGTACTTC.

This rearrangement joins TRBV9 to TRBJ2-7; TRBD2 matches at 9 bases. The length of the CDR3 is 15 residues. With V trimmed by 0 bases and J by 5 bases, 6 bases remained unmatched. Germline-derived CDR1 and CDR2 are SGDLS and YYNGEE. CDR3 residues: CASSVGSSGSHEQYF. The CDR3 nucleotides are TGTGCCAGCAGCGTAGGTAGTAGCGGGAGTCACGAGCAGTACTTC.

The chain combines TRBV9 with TRBJ2-3; perhaps TRBD2 as D (5 bases). This CDR3 spans 14 amino acids. V was cut by 4 bases and J by 0 bases, with 9 bases left in between. Germline CDR1 SGDLS, CDR2 YYNGEE. The CDR3 bases are TGTGCCAGCAGCACTCGGACTAGCACAGATACGCAGTATTTT. Its protein is CASSTRTSTDTQYF.

The chain is built from TRBV28 and TRBJ2-7, with 9 bases that match TRBD1. Germline CDR1 reads MDHEN; CDR2 reads SYDVKM. The CDR3 is 15 residues long. The ends lost 7 bases at V and 2 bases at J; junction bases unmatched: 9. CDR3 DNA: TGTGCCAGCACCGCAACCGGGACAGGGCCCTACGAGCAGTACTTC. Its protein is CASTATGTGPYEQYF.

In DNA, the CDR3 is TGCAGCGTTGATTTTTGGGACAGGGGTGGAGAGACCCAGTACTTC. Translation: CSVDFWDRGGETQYF. The chain links TRBV29-1 to TRBJ2-5, with TRBD1 matching over 10 bases. There are 15 residues in the CDR3. With 3 bases clipped from V and 4 bases from J, the junction kept 8 bases outside the gene matches. Looked up from germline, CDR1 is SQVTM and CDR2 is ANQGSEA.

The genes are TRBV7-9 and TRBJ2-1; D gene unclear. Germline V CDR1 and CDR2: SEHNR, FQNEAQ (reference sequence). The V and J ends lost 2 bases and 7 bases respectively, with 9 bases between them. The CDR3 runs to 13 residues. Here the CDR3 DNA reads TGTGCCAGCAGCTTACAAGCGAGGAATGAGCAGTTCTTC. Amino acid sequence: CASSLQARNEQFF.

This sequence joins TRBV6-1 and TRBJ1-5, with unresolved D. The V and J ends lost 4 bases and 9 bases respectively, with 13 bases between them. CDR1 MNHNS and CDR2 SASEGT come from the germline V gene. The CDR3 runs to 13 residues. CDR3 DNA: TGTGCCAGCAGTGTGGGCTTGGTCCCGCCCCAGCATTTT. Protein: CASSVGLVPPQHF.

This clone was picked up one time. The chain employs TRBV9 and TRBJ2-5; the D gene is possibly TRBD1 (6 bases). The CDR3 loop spans 14 amino acids. V was trimmed by 4 bases and J by 1 base, leaving 11 bases between them. Germline-derived CDR1 and CDR2 are SGDLS and YYNGEE. The CDR3, as DNA: TGTGCCAGCAGCCCCGGACAGCTCCAAGAGACCCAGTACTTC. As protein: CASSPGQLQETQYF.

This clone was detected ten times or more. V usage is TRBV7-5 and J usage is TRBJ2-7; the table assigns TRBD1, which was not confirmed against the DNA. TRBV7-5 constitutes a pseudogene. The CDR3 has 14 residues. Here the CDR3 DNA reads TGTGCCAGAAGCTTAGCCGACAGCCACTACGAGCAGTACTTC. Amino acid sequence: CARSLADSHYEQYF.

V usage is TRBV28 and J usage is TRBJ2-7; the match to TRBD1 covers 9 bases. With 3 bases clipped from V and 2 bases from J, the junction kept 5 bases outside the gene matches. The CDR3 consists of 15 residues. Germline CDR1 reads MDHEN; CDR2 reads SYDVKM. The CDR3, as DNA: TGTGCCAGCAGTTTGGGAACAGGGGGCCCCTACGAGCAGTACTTC. Its translation: CASSLGTGGPYEQYF. The complete variable domain, with remaining parts taken from reference TRBV28 and TRBJ2-7, reads DVKVTQSSRYLVKRTGEKVFLECVQDMDHENMFWYRQDPGLGLRLIYFSYDVKMKEKGDIPEGYSVSREKKERFSLILESASTNQTSMYLCASSLGTGGPYEQYFGPGTRLTVT.

This rearrangement joins TRBV14 to TRBJ2-7, with 7 bases fitting TRBD1. The CDR3 is 16 residues long. V lost 0 bases and J lost 2; bases outside the gene matches: 7. CDR1 is SGHDN and CDR2 is FVKESK in the germline V gene. CDR3 coding DNA: TGTGCCAGCAGCCAAGAACTAGGGCAGGGGGCCTACGAGCAGTACTTC. Protein: CASSQELGQGAYEQYF.

This rearrangement joins TRBV18 to TRBJ2-1; 14 positions agree with TRBD2. After removal of 3 bases from V and 4 bases from J, the junction contained 2 bases not matched to a gene. The CDR3 covers 16 residues. Germline lookup yields CDR1 KGHSH and CDR2 LQKENI. CDR3 amino acids: CASSPGLAGVYNEQFF. The CDR3 region has the DNA TGTGCCAGCTCACCGGGACTAGCGGGAGTATACAATGAGCAGTTCTTC.

The rearrangement joins TRBV6-4 to TRBJ2-3, with TRBD2 identical over 10 bases. CDR1 is MRHNA, CDR2 SNTAGT, per germline. The CDR3 covers 15 residues. Germline trimming cut 5 bases from V and 0 bases from J; bases unmatched to any gene: 2. The chain's CDR3 is CASSQTSGSTDTQYF. The CDR3 region has the DNA TGTGCCAGCAGTCAGACTAGCGGGAGCACAGATACGCAGTATTTT.

The chain links TRBV30 to TRBJ2-1; TRBD2 matches 11 bases. The V segment lost 1 base and the J segment 2 bases; nucleotides outside the gene matches: 4. Germline V lookup: CDR1 GTSNPN, CDR2 SVGIG (reference sequence). This CDR3 region has 16 residues. As DNA, the CDR3 is TGTGCCTGGAGTGCCTTGACTAGCGGGGCCTACAATGAGCAGTTCTTC. This codes for CAWSALTSGAYNEQFF.

The chain links TRBV6-1 to TRBJ1-5; D remains ambiguous. The CDR3 sequence is 14 residues long. Germline V gives CDR1 MNHNS, CDR2 SASEGT. Trimming shortened V by 1 base and J by 4 bases, and 8 bases separated the two germline ends. Written as DNA, the CDR3 is TGTGCCAGCAGTGAAGTTTCCGGGAATCAGCCCCAGCATTTT. This translates into CASSEVSGNQPQHF.

This rearrangement joins TRBV28 to TRBJ2-7; D not resolved. Germline V gene data show CDR1 as MDHEN and CDR2 as SYDVKM. Trimming cost V 2 bases and J 3 bases, with 8 bases left between them. The CDR3 sequence is 13 residues long. The CDR3 reads CASSLRSSYEQYF. In DNA, the CDR3 is TGTGCCAGCAGTTTAAGGTCTAGCTACGAGCAGTACTTC.

In this sample, this clone turned up once. V gene TRBV4-1 combines with J gene TRBJ1-1; 12 bases are a match to TRBD1. CDR1 is MGHRA and CDR2 is YSYEKL in the germline V gene. J was trimmed by 11 bases and V by 1 base; bases with no gene match: 8. The CDR3 spans 15 residues. The CDR3 DNA reads as TGCGCCAGCAGCCAAGGGGACAGGGGGCCGTCGTCGGCTTTCTTT. Its translation is CASSQGDRGPSSAFF.

CDR3 in DNA: TGTGCCATCAGTGAAGCGGGGGGCACCTACGAGCAGTACTTC. Protein sequence: CAISEAGGTYEQYF. V usage is TRBV10-3 and J usage is TRBJ2-7; 9 bases match TRBD2. Germline-derived CDR1 and CDR2 are ENHRY and SYGVKD. This CDR3 contains 14 residues. The junction had 2 bases not matched to a gene; V was cut back by 3 bases and J by 2 bases.

This clone was recorded only once. J is TRBJ1-2 and V is TRBV6-5; the D is unclear. This CDR3 comprises 13 residues. Per germline, CDR1 MNHEY and CDR2 SVGAGI. Trimming shortened V by 2 bases and J by 2 bases, and 6 bases separated the two germline ends. CDR3 in amino acids: CASSYQENYGYTF. CDR3 bases: TGTGCCAGCAGTTACCAGGAAAACTATGGCTACACCTTC.

The V gene is TRBV10-2, the J gene TRBJ2-7; TRBD2 is a possible D gene (5 bases). Trimming shortened V by 2 bases and J by 0 bases, and 11 bases separated the two germline ends. Germline V CDR1 and CDR2: WSHSY, SAAADI. This CDR3 is 15 amino acids long. CDR3 sequence: CASSEREGTSYEQYF. The CDR3 DNA is TGCGCCAGCAGTGAGAGAGAGGGAACCTCCTACGAGCAGTACTTC.

In this sample, this clone turned up once. The CDR3 DNA reads TGTGCCAGCAGTCTCCCCGGGGTCACCGGGGAGCTGTTTTTT. This translates into CASSLPGVTGELFF. This chain uses TRBV28 with TRBJ2-2; TRBD2 might be the D (5 bases). V lost 5 bases, J lost 4 bases, and 11 bases lay in between. CDR3 length: 14 amino acids. The germline CDR1 and CDR2 sequences are MDHEN and SYDVKM.

The chain links TRBV30 to TRBJ2-2; TRBD1 is a possible D gene (5 bases). Trimming pared 4 bases from V and 2 bases from J, leaving 17 bases between. Germline CDR1 reads GTSNPN; CDR2 reads SVGIG (reference sequence). The CDR3 totals 16 residues. The CDR3 nucleotides read TGTGCCTGGACCATAATGAGGCAGGGTAACACCGGGGAGCTGTTTTTT. Amino acids: CAWTIMRQGNTGELFF.

This clone has only a few counts. The genes are TRBV7-9 and TRBJ2-6; D is possibly TRBD2 (6 bases). This CDR3 is built from 16 residues. The V gene lost 1 base and the J gene lost 1 base, with 8 bases spanning the gap. Germline V gene sequence: CDR1 SEHNR, CDR2 FQNEAQ (reference sequence). The CDR3 loop is CASSLVRGSGANVLTF. The CDR3, as DNA: TGTGCCAGCAGCTTAGTACGGGGGTCTGGGGCCAACGTCCTGACTTTC.

V and J are TRBV13 and TRBJ2-2; 8 bases agree with TRBD2. CDR1 is PRHDT, CDR2 FYEKMQ, per germline (reference sequence). The junction had 4 bases not matched to a gene; V was cut back by 1 base and J by 6 bases. This CDR3 has 15 amino acids. CDR3 amino acids: CASSLVSGKAGELFF. CDR3 coding DNA: TGTGCCAGCAGCTTAGTTAGCGGGAAGGCCGGGGAGCTGTTTTTT.